The source of this T cell receptor (beta chain) is a study of T cell responses to AZD1222 COVID-19 vaccine. Broader study findings: Females outnumbered males among donors, who were mostly white British; clonal diversity was possibly underestimated. The study identified only a handful of AZD1222 recipients as seropositive at baseline. Compared with day 0, the breadth and depth of the Spike-specific TCR repertoire rose significantly after two doses of AZD1222. In all cases, repertoires were sampled only after the peak T cell response.

V was clipped by 6 bases and J by 5 bases; unmatched bases: 5. CDR1 and CDR2 (germline): SGHRS, YFSETQ. The CDR3 sequence is 14 residues long. The data were produced by immunoSEQ multiplex PCR, yet TCRdb's version contains in-frame clones alone and is incomplete. The top ten clones hold about 34% of a sample with 25,000 or so clones, around nine tenths of them seen once. Remarks on this clone: What it binds is not known.

The clonotype originates from an adult who received the AZD1222 COVID-19 vaccine. The chain combines TRBV5-1 with TRBJ2-3, with 11 bases identical to TRBD1. The sequences come from peripheral blood, collected 28 days after the second AZD1222 dose. Here the CDR3 DNA reads TGCGCCAGCACCCCGGGACAGGGGGGAGATACGCAGTATTTT. It specifies CASTPGQGGDTQYF.